This TCR beta chain was obtained from a study of T cell repertoires in aging, cancer and after chemotherapy. Study results and limitations: Immunological memory after chemotherapy cannot be judged from the repertoire data.

V lost 0 bases and J 0 bases, leaving 12 bases between the germline ends. Germline loops: CDR1 GTSNPN, CDR2 SVGIG (reference sequence). There are 16 residues in the CDR3. This clonotype appeared a few times. Its target is unknown. Peripheral blood genomic DNA, not sorted cells or RNA, was the template. TRB rearrangements spanning V, D and J were amplified using mixed TRB-A/B primers. TCRdb called the multiplex PCR reads again in MiXCR, with one record for every CDR3 protein. This repertoire shows about 11,000 distinct CDR3 sequences, approximately 46% found once; its top ten account for roughly 7.3%. The chain employs TRBV30 and TRBJ1-5, with no clear D. The sample comprised blood. The source of this sequence is a human donor in good health. This chain's CDR3 is CAWSVQGAGSNQPQHF. The CDR3 DNA sequence: TGTGCCTGGAGTGTACAAGGAGCGGGTAGCAATCAGCCCCAGCATTTT.